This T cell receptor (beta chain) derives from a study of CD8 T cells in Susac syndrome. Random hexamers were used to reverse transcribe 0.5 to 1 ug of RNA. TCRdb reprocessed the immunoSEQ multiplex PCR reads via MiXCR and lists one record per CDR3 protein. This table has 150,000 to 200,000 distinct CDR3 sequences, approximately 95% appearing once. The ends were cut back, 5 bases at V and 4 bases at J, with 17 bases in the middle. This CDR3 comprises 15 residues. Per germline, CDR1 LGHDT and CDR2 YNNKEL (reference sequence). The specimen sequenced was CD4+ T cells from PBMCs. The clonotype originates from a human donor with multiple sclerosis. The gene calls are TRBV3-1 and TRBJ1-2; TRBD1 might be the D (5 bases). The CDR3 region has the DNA TGTGCCAGCAGCGACCCGACAGACTTCTTCTATGGCTACACCTTC. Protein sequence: CASSDPTDFFYGYTF.